This record covers a single TCR beta chain. The target antigen is unknown. Researchers ran the PCR with 60 Vbeta and 13 Jbeta primers. Libraries were prepared by immunoSEQ multiplex PCR; TCRdb keeps only in-frame clonotypes and omits some of them. The sample has some 180,000 clones, around 76% seen once; the top ten hold 1.5% to 2%. The source of the sample is a study of cytomegalovirus exposure and HLA in healthy donors. On the study more broadly: Earlier sequencing of approximately 180 million T cells yielded fewer than 140 million unique TCR beta sequences. Study outcomes and limitations: The authors assumed roughly uniform sequencing depth across donors for presence/absence analyses. Later analysis placed DRB1 highest and HLA-C lowest in TCR association rates, which differed by HLA locus.

The germline V and J ends were trimmed by 6 bases and 5 bases, with 19 bases remaining between them. CDR3 length equals 15 residues. Germline V CDR1 and CDR2: MNHEY, SMNVEV (reference sequence). This rearrangement joins TRBV27 to TRBJ2-5; perhaps TRBD1 as D (6 bases). The TCR originated in a man aged 25-45 years in good health and CMV-seronegative. The sample taken for sequencing was PBMCs. CDR3 loop: CASRRDTMLGETQYF. DNA of the CDR3: TGTGCCAGCAGGAGGGACACGATGTTGGGGGAGACCCAGTACTTC.